The 20 T cell receptor beta chains presented below share a single source sample, sequenced in a study of cytomegalovirus exposure and HLA in healthy donors. Primers included in the PCR were 60 Vbeta and 13 Jbeta primers. The table came from immunoSEQ multiplex PCR; TCRdb's copy has only in-frame clones and leaves some out. The sample table sets out 80,000 to 100,000 clones. Sequencing was carried out using PBMCs. Source of these receptors: a young woman in good health and CMV-seronegative.

The chain combines TRBV11-2 with TRBJ1-2; D is unresolved. The length of the CDR3 is 15 residues. Germline lookup yields CDR1 SGHAT and CDR2 FQNNGV. Between the trimmed V and J ends, which lost 0 bases and 8 bases, there was a span of 16 bases. CDR3 protein: CASSLDPSRAGGYTF. In DNA, the CDR3 is TGTGCCAGCAGCTTAGATCCATCTAGGGCGGGGGGCTACACCTTC.

The rearrangement links TRBV9 to TRBJ2-3; TRBD2 might be the D (5 bases). The CDR3 is made up of 15 amino acids. Trimming stripped 4 bases from V and 2 bases from J, with 14 bases between. In germline, CDR1 is SGDLS, CDR2 YYNGEE. The CDR3 region is CASSSEGSYTDTQYF. The CDR3 DNA reads TGTGCCAGCAGCTCAGAGGGTAGTTACACAGATACGCAGTATTTT.

This sequence joins TRBV18 and TRBJ1-5; D uncertain. V was trimmed by 2 bases and J by 7 bases, leaving 6 bases between them. Germline V lookup: CDR1 KGHSH, CDR2 LQKENI. The CDR3 runs to 12 residues. The CDR3 spells CASSPGRQPQHF. CDR3 nucleotides: TGTGCCAGCTCACCAGGGAGGCAGCCCCAGCATTTT.

The CDR3 sequence is CASSVDGLGTGTEAFF. CDR3 nucleotides: TGTGCCAGCAGCGTAGACGGATTAGGGACAGGGACTGAAGCTTTCTTT. The chain joins TRBV9 to TRBJ1-1; TRBD1 agrees at 9 bases. From germline, CDR1 is SGDLS and CDR2 YYNGEE. With V trimmed by 0 bases and J by 5 bases, 8 bases remained unmatched. The CDR3 length is 16 residues.

V and J are TRBV4-1 and TRBJ2-3; 16 bases fit TRBD2. Germline V lookup: CDR1 MGHRA, CDR2 YSYEKL. J lost 4 bases, V lost 3 bases, and 7 bases had no gene match. The CDR3 has 18 amino acids. The CDR3 spells CASSHRGLAGGHPDTQYF. CDR3 DNA: TGCGCCAGCAGCCACAGGGGACTAGCGGGAGGGCACCCAGATACGCAGTATTTT.

The chain recombines TRBV2 with TRBJ2-2, with a possible D match to TRBD2 (7 bases). V shed 7 bases and J shed 9 bases, with 18 bases lying between them. The CDR3 spans 14 residues. The germline V gene has CDR1 SNHLY and CDR2 FYNNEI. CDR3 protein: CASMDGGLTRELFF. For the CDR3, the DNA is TGTGCCAGCATGGACGGGGGGCTTACTCGGGAGCTGTTTTTT.

The genes are TRBV5-6 and TRBJ2-1, with D tentatively TRBD2 (6 bases). V lost 5 bases to trimming and J lost 3 bases, with 18 bases between them. The CDR3 is made up of 16 amino acids. Germline-derived CDR1 and CDR2 are SGHDT and YYEEEE. The CDR3 DNA sequence: TGTGCCAGCAGTTCCGCTGGGGAGGCGCACTACAATGAGCAGTTCTTC. Translating it yields CASSSAGEAHYNEQFF.

Details on this clone: A read error may produce the germline difference seen at one junction end. The CDR3 region has the DNA TGTGCTAGCAGCTACGGGACTAGCGGGACTATAACCGGGGAGCTGTTTTTT. This sequence encodes CASSYGTSGTITGELFF. The chain combines TRBV7-7 with TRBJ2-2; 13 bases map to TRBD2. Germline CDR1 reads SSHAT; CDR2 reads FNYEAQ (reference sequence). The CDR3 spans 17 residues.

V and J are TRBV2 and TRBJ1-3, with D perhaps matching TRBD1 (5 bases). The CDR3 is made up of 15 amino acids. Germline V gives CDR1 SNHLY, CDR2 FYNNEI. The V and J ends lost 6 bases and 4 bases respectively, with 16 bases between them. DNA for the CDR3: TGTGCCAGCAGGGGCGGGGCCGGCCCCGGAAACACCATATATTTT. Residues: CASRGGAGPGNTIYF.

The chain carries TRBV7-6 and TRBJ2-2; D unclear. Looked up from germline, CDR1 is SGHVS and CDR2 is FNYEAQ. The CDR3 totals 16 residues. V lost 1 base, J lost 2 bases, and 11 bases lay in between. Written as DNA, the CDR3 is TGTGCCAGCAGCTTAGTAGGAGTTACTAACACCGGGGAGCTGTTTTTT. Encoded protein: CASSLVGVTNTGELFF.

V usage is TRBV6-1 and J usage is TRBJ2-3; 7 nucleotides align to TRBD2. CDR1 is MNHNS and CDR2 is SASEGT in the germline V gene. Trimming took 4 bases from V and 7 from J; bases not matched to a gene: 14. This CDR3 has 16 residues. CDR3 amino acids: CASSGFGGGPSYTQYF. The CDR3 DNA is TGTGCCAGCAGTGGGTTTGGGGGAGGGCCCTCATATACGCAGTATTTT.

The chain combines TRBV10-3 with TRBJ2-7; D might be TRBD2 (5 bases). This CDR3 contains 14 residues. Germline values: CDR1 ENHRY, CDR2 SYGVKD. Trimming took off 3 bases at V and 0 bases at J, with 9 bases between the two ends. The CDR3, as DNA: TGTGCCATCAGTGATGAGCGGAGCTCCTACGAGCAGTACTTC. Translating gives CAISDERSSYEQYF.

This chain links TRBV28 with TRBJ2-7; tentatively, D is TRBD1 (5 bases). The CDR3 sequence is 13 residues long. The germline V gene has CDR1 MDHEN and CDR2 SYDVKM. The germline V and J ends were trimmed by 8 bases and 2 bases, with 13 bases remaining between them. This CDR3 is CASGQDPPYEQYF. The CDR3 nucleotides are TGTGCCAGCGGACAAGACCCCCCCTACGAGCAGTACTTC.

The J gene is TRBJ2-2, the V gene TRBV28; TRBD1 aligns across 10 bases. CDR1 is MDHEN and CDR2 is SYDVKM in the germline V gene. The CDR3 sequence is 14 residues long. V was pared by 6 bases and J by 8 bases, with 6 bases of the junction left unmatched. The CDR3 sequence: CASRDRGLGGELFF. For the CDR3, the DNA is TGTGCCAGCAGGGACAGGGGGTTAGGGGGGGAGCTGTTTTTT.

The CDR3 sequence: CASSLGLTTDTQYF. CDR3 nucleotides: TGTGCCAGCAGCTTGGGACTTACCACAGATACGCAGTATTTT. The genes are TRBV7-8 and TRBJ2-3; possibly TRBD2 for D (6 bases). Per germline, CDR1 SGHVS and CDR2 FQNEAQ. The CDR3 is 14 residues long. The V end was cut by 3 bases, the J end by 2 bases, with 9 bases between.

The chain combines TRBV27 with TRBJ1-2, with TRBD1 matching over 9 bases. V was clipped by 2 bases and J by 6 bases; unmatched bases: 10. This CDR3 is 16 amino acids long. The germline V gene encodes CDR1 MNHEY and CDR2 SMNVEV (reference sequence). CDR3 residues: CASSLRFLGTGHGYTF. The CDR3 nucleotides are TGTGCCAGCAGTTTACGGTTTCTTGGGACAGGGCATGGCTACACCTTC.

The chain links TRBV7-8 to TRBJ2-1; TRBD1 is a possible D gene (5 bases). Trimming removed 5 bases at V and 7 bases at J, with 12 bases between. The CDR3 sequence is 13 residues long. Germline V gene sequence: CDR1 SGHVS, CDR2 FQNEAQ. CDR3 bases: TGTGCCAGCAGCGTCGGACGGACAAATGAGCAGTTCTTC. It translates to CASSVGRTNEQFF. The full variable domain, its missing parts supplied by reference TRBV7-8 and TRBJ2-1, is GAGVSQSPRYKVAKRGQDVALRCDPISGHVSLFWYQQALGQGPEFLTYFQNEAQLDKSGLPSDRFFAERPEGSVSTLKIQRTQQEDSAVYLCASSVGRTNEQFFGPGTRLTVL.

V usage is TRBV27 and J usage is TRBJ2-3, with 9 bases that match TRBD2. This CDR3 is built from 17 residues. With 5 bases clipped from V and 2 bases from J, the junction kept 11 bases outside the gene matches. Germline V gene lookup returns CDR1 MNHEY and CDR2 SMNVEV (reference sequence). The CDR3 DNA follows: TGTGCCAGCAGTCCCATGGCGGGGGGGGTTTTCACAGATACGCAGTATTTT. Protein sequence: CASSPMAGGVFTDTQYF.

As for this clone: At one boundary the junction diverges from the germline segment, which might be a read error. The gene calls are TRBV7-7 and TRBJ2-1, with 8 bases identical to TRBD2. Germline CDR1 is SSHAT and CDR2 is FNYEAQ (reference sequence). This CDR3 spans 14 amino acids. The DNA for the CDR3 is TGTGCTAGCAGCCCTCTCCGGGGGGGCAATGAGCAGTTCTTC. This codes for CASSPLRGGNEQFF.

The chain uses TRBV5-1 and TRBJ2-7; D is perhaps TRBD1 (6 bases). The ends were cut back, 1 base at V and 3 bases at J, with 11 bases in the middle. CDR1 is SGHRS, CDR2 YFSETQ, per germline. This CDR3 has 14 amino acids. CDR3 sequence reads: CASSLTGQNYEQYF. The DNA for the CDR3 is TGCGCCAGCAGCTTGACCGGACAGAACTACGAGCAGTACTTC. Full variable domain (rest looked up from reference TRBV5-1 and TRBJ2-7): KAGVTQTPRYLIKTRGQQVTLSCSPISGHRSVSWYQQTPGQGLQFLFEYFSETQRNKGNFPGRFSGRQFSNSRSEMNVSTLELGDSALYLCASSLTGQNYEQYFGPGTRLTVT.